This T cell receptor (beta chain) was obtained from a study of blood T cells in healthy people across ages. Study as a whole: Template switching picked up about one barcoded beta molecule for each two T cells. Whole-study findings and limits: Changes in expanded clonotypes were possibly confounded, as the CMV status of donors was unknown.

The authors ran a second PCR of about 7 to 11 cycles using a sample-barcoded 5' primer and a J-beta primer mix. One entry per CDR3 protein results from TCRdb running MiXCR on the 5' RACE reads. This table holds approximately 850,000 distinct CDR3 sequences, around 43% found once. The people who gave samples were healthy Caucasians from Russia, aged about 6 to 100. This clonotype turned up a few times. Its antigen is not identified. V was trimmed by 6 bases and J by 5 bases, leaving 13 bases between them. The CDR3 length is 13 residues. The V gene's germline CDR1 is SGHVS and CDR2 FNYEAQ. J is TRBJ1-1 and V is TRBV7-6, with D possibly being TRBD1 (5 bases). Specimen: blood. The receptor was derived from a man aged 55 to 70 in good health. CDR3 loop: CASSPQRGTEAFF. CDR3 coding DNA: TGTGCCAGCAGTCCCCAAAGGGGTACTGAAGCTTTCTTT.